The source of this TCR beta chain is a study of breast tumors, draining lymph nodes, adjacent tissues (dated by TCRdb to the mid-2010s). General notes on the study: Breast cancer patients provided tumor, adjacent nontumor tissue and axillary lymph nodes, and the study compared the TCR beta repertoires across these three sources. The study was designed to assess the relationships and possible T-cell exchange between tumor, surrounding tissue and draining lymph node repertoires in human breast cancer.

From cysteine to phenylalanine, the CDR3 is 16 amino acids long. Just CDR3 DNA is preserved here, 48 bases in frame from base 1. V loses 2 bases at its end and J loses 4 bases; junction bases beyond the gene matches: 2. From a lookup of the germline V gene, CDR1 and CDR2 are MGHDK and SYGVNS. There are many counts of this clonotype. The antigen it binds to is not known. No per-base quality is available; no much larger clone lies one base away. Study-wide findings and limitations: Rather than being directly demonstrated, the conclusion that tumor T cells originate in lymph nodes was presented as consistent with a hypothesis. Tumor T-cell repertoires showed less diversity than lymph node repertoires and more diversity than nontumor tissue repertoires, and tumor T-cell repertoires showed preferential V and J gene usage. Tumor and nontumor tissue repertoires were found to be significantly more similar in luminal-like than in basal-like breast cancer. The data were considered consistent with the idea that most tumor T cells come from the lymph node and then expand in tumor tissue.

The axillary draining lymph nodes of breast cancer patients were the source of the lymph node samples. For sequencing, an Illumina HiSeq 2000 was employed. Multiplex PCR amplification was used to build the TCR beta chain libraries. The amplified TCR beta chain products were analyzed by high-throughput sequencing. In-frame beta chains were kept once TCRdb had trimmed the public reads at Q25 with fastp and called clones with MiXCR. Each entry is one CDR3 protein sequence, shown with its most common DNA and genes. Here the sample has nearly 200,000 distinct CDR3 sequences; approximately 30% occur a single time. The ten largest clones represent about 4.3% of the sample.

Material for sequencing was axillary lymph node tissue. The rearranged segments are TRBV25-1 and TRBJ2-5; 15 nucleotides in the junction match TRBD2. The source of this sequence is a female donor with breast cancer. Some clones in this sample may be carry-over from other donors' samples. CDR3 region: CASSEQGLAGGETQYF. The DNA reads TGTGCCAGCAGTGAACAGGGACTAGCGGGAGGAGAGACCCAGTACTTC.